This T cell receptor (beta chain) was found in a study of shared clonotypes between healthy human individuals (TCRdb year 2020). Broadly, across the study: A couple of women and a few men aged 18 to 49 years were included in the cohort. For each donor, CD4 naive and CD4 memory were each given three plates, CD8 naive was given two plates, and CD8 memory was given one plate. To estimate repertoire size and how much clonotypes are shared between individuals, the study performed deep sequencing of blood TCR repertoires from roughly five healthy adults. To increase sequencing depth and limit assay-specific biases, different laboratories used diverse techniques to prepare libraries and sequence TCR repertoires. Between about 0.8 and 9.5 billion PBMCs per donor were obtained by leukapheresis.

The investigation overall reported the following: About 5% of naive CD4, 3.5% of naive CD8, approximately 2.2% of memory CD4, and more than 0.35% of memory CD8 clonotypes were shared across several donors. Estimated clonotype richness was generally larger for naive than for memory subsets. Because the study included a small number of donors, the genetic and exposure-history diversity represented was limited. Incomplete sequencing was indicated by rarefaction of sorted-subset datasets, despite the large sequencing depth. Clonotypes shared by all four sorted-subset donors showed higher generation probabilities than non-shared clonotypes. Pairwise subsampling indicated that sequencing depth was expected to affect the degree of clonotype sharing among donors. Sampling was restricted to blood, and TCR repertoires in tissues likely differ from the TCR repertoires found in blood.

Worth noting for this clone: Which antigen it targets is not known. Per-base qualities were not stored, and no clone one base away is much larger.

Healthy HIV-negative adults with no recently reported acute infections or vaccinations were included as donors. All donors were Caucasian adults living in Nashville, Tennessee, USA. CD4+ T cells were enriched by magnetic negative selection, after which naive cells were positively selected on CD45RA and the negative fraction was taken as the memory subset. Blood was obtained by leukapheresis, after which PBMCs were separated by Ficoll-Histopaque density gradient centrifugation and cryopreserved in liquid nitrogen vapor phase. Purity and quantity of every magnetically sorted T cell population were checked by analytical flow cytometry. From each sorted fraction, genomic DNA was isolated and quantified by UV absorbance on a Nanodrop 2000c. Using the deep immunoSEQ assay, multiplex PCR amplified TCR CDR3 regions from genomic DNA. For each cell subset, the extracted genomic DNA was distributed evenly across all wells of several immunoSEQ 96-well plates, and each plate served as one replicate. Each replicate PCR for sorted subsets received roughly 0.2 ug genomic DNA, equal to roughly 29,000 T cell genomes. The purified libraries were quantified using a Qubit 3.0 fluorometer, sized with a Bioanalyzer 2100, and then quantified again using the KAPA Library Quantification kit. Every immunoSEQ 96-well plate was sequenced on a dedicated single-read 150-cycle Illumina NextSeq 550 flow cell. In the paper's pipeline: Because only junctional sequences without quality scores were contained in the immunoSEQ output, filtering matching that applied to full-length reads could not be performed. To assign V/J genes and CDR3, sequences were annotated using PyIR, a Python wrapper for IgBLAST v1.9, with IMGT germline references. Any read was removed if the V/J assignment was weak (E-value above 1e-6), the CDR3 was missing, or the read contained stop codons, out-of-frame junctions, or ambiguous translated residues. V3J clonotypes were defined as sequences sharing an identical inferred V gene, J gene, and CDR3 amino acid sequence. The percentage overlap between two repertoires was calculated by dividing the number of shared unique clonotypes by the size of the smaller repertoire. Three approaches were used to assess repertoire richness: RTK rarefaction, the Chao1 estimator, and Recon v2.1 estimates of unobserved clonotypes. For all TCRbeta clonotypes obtained by the gDNA method from a few donors, generation probabilities were computed with OLGA. Held by TCRdb, this immuneACCESS table contains in-frame sequences only and omits some clones. Under half of the omission traces to an unresolved V gene where checked; the cause of the rest is unknown. Clonal size and the V and J genes are those of that table, whereas D and trimming came from the DNA. The sample table shows some 1,100,000 clones, and roughly 74% are seen once. The ten largest clones represent under 0.65% of the sample.

The source material was memory CD4+ T cells from PBMCs. In the paper's terms, the cell subset or site label means: CD45RA-negative fraction. This TCR derives from a man between 18 and 35 years old in good health. Some clones in this sample may be carry-over from other donors' samples.

The DNA reads TGTGCCAGCAGCTTAAGCGCAGCAAAGAACGGGGAGCTGTTTTTT. This gives the protein CASSLSAAKNGELFF. The chain is assembled from TRBV7-3 and TRBJ2-2; no D gene is confidently identified. The V end loses 1 base and the J end loses 7 bases, and a stretch of 13 bases separates them. The germline V gene encodes CDR1 SGHTA and CDR2 FQGTGA. Its CDR3 holds 15 amino acids, cysteine through phenylalanine. Only CDR3 DNA remains: 45 bases, in frame from the first base.